The rows below give T cell receptor beta chains drawn from one sample of a study of OX40 agonist ivuxolimab in advanced cancers. Method: immunoSEQ multiplex PCR; TCRdb's copy keeps in-frame clones and lacks some. Found here are 60,000 to 75,000 clones, roughly 85% of them singletons; the top ten hold around 0.78%. The source was CD4+ or CD8+ T cells sorted from blood, collected in a trial of the OX40 agonist ivuxolimab. The receptors were gathered from an adult with an advanced solid tumor such as melanoma, head and neck, liver or kidney cancer. CDR3s include the opening cysteine and the closing phenylalanine or tryptophan. A D gene is named only where the DNA matches it firmly. Only part of the rows carry a size: once, few, many, or a class if the clone is expanded.

j_call	clone_size	v_call	d_call	cdr3_aa
TRBJ1-2	.	TRBV6-6	.	CASSYEEVEGYTF
TRBJ1-2	.	TRBV7-2	.	CASSLLQNYGYTF
TRBJ2-6	.	TRBV18	.	CASSPLATGNSGANVLTF
TRBJ2-2	.	TRBV9	TRBD2	CASSARTSVNTGELFF
TRBJ2-7	.	TRBV6-1	.	CASSLQGLDHYEQYF
TRBJ1-3	once	TRBV5-6	.	CASSLPPITSGNTIYF
TRBJ1-3	once	TRBV28	.	CASSPGRSGNTIYF
TRBJ1-2	.	TRBV5-4	.	CASSLAGWSGYTF
.	.	TRBV13	.	CASSFRGRGVHEQYF
TRBJ2-3	.	TRBV5-4	.	CASSLAGPATQYF
TRBJ2-1	.	TRBV18	.	CASSPMARNEQFF
TRBJ1-2	.	TRBV27	TRBD1	CASSRQGTGDYYGYTF
TRBJ2-2	.	TRBV6-1	TRBD1	CASSEGTGNTGELFF
TRBJ2-3	.	TRBV6-1	.	CASSPRGPRTDTQYF
TRBJ2-5	once	TRBV7-2	.	CASSLDSRGAGSTQYF
TRBJ1-6	.	TRBV11-2	TRBD1	CASRGQGDSPLHF
TRBJ2-1	.	TRBV7-2	.	CASSRARLVGEQFF
TRBJ2-3	.	TRBV9	TRBD2	CASSIASGSTDTQYF
TRBJ2-1	.	TRBV7-3	TRBD1	CASSLSLGQGGNEQFF
TRBJ2-1	.	TRBV6-1	.	CASSVTNNEQFF
TRBJ1-2	.	TRBV25-1	.	CASSPLGIDYGYTF
TRBJ1-6	.	TRBV5-1	.	CASSRGSRANSPLHF
TRBJ2-3	.	TRBV5-6	.	CASSLAVAAPQYF
TRBJ1-4	.	TRBV6-6	.	CASRDRQNEKLFF
TRBJ2-2	once	TRBV2	.	CASSAVPGTGELFF
TRBJ2-4	.	TRBV27	.	CASSLRRGAKNIQYF
TRBJ1-1	.	TRBV10-2	.	CASSVRRGAEAFF
TRBJ1-3	.	TRBV6-5	.	CASSSPIQVVGNTIYF
TRBJ1-4	.	TRBV18	.	CASSPRGSNEKLFF
TRBJ2-3	.	TRBV19	.	CASKGSSTDTQYF
TRBJ2-7	.	TRBV5-1	TRBD1	CASSSSTGLRGQYF
TRBJ2-4	.	TRBV11-2	TRBD2	CASSSTLAGRNIQYF
TRBJ2-7	.	TRBV9	.	CASSVAAGPWDEQYF
TRBJ2-7	.	TRBV21-1	.	CASSKGDRASYEQYF
TRBJ1-5	.	TRBV11-2	.	CASSLAQGGNQPQHF